The 24 T cell receptor beta chains listed next were all sequenced from one sample in a study of Ad26.COV2.S vaccination and SARS-CoV-2 variants. The data were produced by immunoSEQ multiplex PCR, yet TCRdb's version contains in-frame clones alone and is incomplete. The sample holds 300,000 to 450,000 clones, under 95% seen once. The specimen comprised peripheral blood, sampled after recovery from COVID-19. These receptors all stem from a human donor who had recovered from COVID-19.

This chain connects TRBV6-4 to TRBJ2-1; 7 positions match TRBD2. The CDR3 extends over 16 amino acids. V shed 2 bases and J 7 bases; nucleotides not matched to a gene: 11. Germline V lookup: CDR1 MRHNA, CDR2 SNTAGT. The CDR3 reads CASSDEFGRGWNEQFF. The CDR3 region has the DNA TGTGCCAGCAGTGACGAATTCGGGCGGGGGTGGAATGAGCAGTTCTTC.

The genes are TRBV6-2 or TRBV6-3 and TRBJ2-5; possible D gene TRBD2, 5 bases. CDR1 and CDR2 from the germline V gene are MNHEY and SVGEGT. Trimming stripped 2 bases from V and 3 bases from J, with 13 bases between. This CDR3 region has 15 residues. CDR3 sequence reads: CASSYEAVEKETQYF. DNA of the CDR3: TGTGCCAGCAGTTACGAAGCGGTGGAGAAAGAGACCCAGTACTTC.

This clone is a singleton in its sample. The rearrangement uses TRBV7-9 and TRBJ1-3; maybe TRBD1 (5 bases). V was clipped by 3 bases and J by 4 bases, with 16 bases between them. In germline, CDR1 is SEHNR, CDR2 FQNEAQ (reference sequence). The CDR3 sequence is 16 residues long. In nucleotides, the CDR3 is TGTGCCAGCAGCTTCGGTCGCGGGGGGTTCGGAAACACCATATATTTT. Its protein product is CASSFGRGGFGNTIYF.

The rearrangement links TRBV6-5 to TRBJ1-1; TRBD1 is a possible D gene (5 bases). CDR1 and CDR2 (germline): MNHEY, SVGAGI. V was trimmed by 2 bases and J by 1 base, leaving 8 bases between them. CDR3 length equals 14 residues. The CDR3 spells CASSYGGRNTEAFF. As DNA, the CDR3 is TGTGCCAGCAGTTACGGGGGAAGGAACACTGAAGCTTTCTTT.

J is TRBJ1-4 and V is TRBV19, with D possibly matching TRBD1 (5 bases). In germline, CDR1 is LNHDA, CDR2 SQIVND (reference sequence). With 2 bases removed from V and 8 bases from J, the gap between germline ends came to 12 bases. This CDR3 spans 14 amino acids. CDR3: CASSIQGGGEKLFF. CDR3 nucleotide sequence: TGTGCCAGTAGTATACAGGGCGGCGGCGAAAAACTGTTTTTT.

The V and J genes are TRBV15 and TRBJ2-1; 8 nucleotides agree with TRBD1. With 0 bases clipped from V and 10 bases from J, the junction kept 2 bases outside the gene matches. The length of the CDR3 is 13 residues. Germline V gives CDR1 LNHNV, CDR2 YYDKDF (reference sequence). CDR3 coding DNA: TGTGCCACCAGCAGAGACAGGGGGCAAGAGCAGTTCTTC. It translates to CATSRDRGQEQFF.

This chain joins TRBV11-2 and TRBJ2-1, with D possibly TRBD1 on 8 matching bases. The CDR3 is 15 amino acids. Germline loops: CDR1 SGHAT, CDR2 FQNNGV. V was trimmed by 8 bases and J by 7 bases, leaving 21 bases between them. The DNA of the CDR3 is TGTGCCAGCTCTAAATTCTTACAGGGGGGGAATGAGCAGTTCTTC. Translation: CASSKFLQGGNEQFF.

The chain links TRBV24-1 to TRBJ2-1; 7 nucleotides align to TRBD1. This CDR3 has 15 residues. V was clipped by 5 bases and J by 4 bases; unmatched bases: 7. Germline V gene data show CDR1 as KGHDR and CDR2 as SFDVKD. CDR3 residues: CATSGQGGSYNEQFF. The CDR3 DNA is TGTGCCACCAGTGGACAGGGCGGGTCGTACAATGAGCAGTTCTTC.

This sequence joins TRBV18 and TRBJ1-6; D uncertain. The CDR3 length is 14 residues. Germline CDR1 is KGHSH and CDR2 is LQKENI. V dropped 2 bases and J dropped 8 bases, with 10 bases sitting between them. CDR3 protein: CASSPSDPDSPLHF. CDR3 sequence (DNA): TGTGCCAGCTCACCATCGGACCCAGATTCACCCCTCCACTTT.

The V and J genes are TRBV6-6 and TRBJ1-1, with D possibly TRBD1 on 6 matching bases. V lost 5 bases and J 5 bases, leaving 18 bases between the germline ends. The CDR3 contains 15 residues. The V gene's germline CDR1 is MNHNY and CDR2 SVGAGI (reference sequence). The CDR3 sequence: CASSDGPSGVTEAFF. The DNA for the CDR3 is TGTGCCAGCAGTGATGGTCCCTCAGGGGTTACTGAAGCTTTCTTT.

The chain recombines TRBV9 with TRBJ2-5, with TRBD2 as a possible D gene (5 bases). V lost 0 bases to trimming and J lost 5 bases, with 11 bases between them. This CDR3 comprises 14 residues. The germline gives CDR1 SGDLS, CDR2 YYNGEE. The CDR3 nucleotides read TGTGCCAGCAGCGTAGCGTCTAGCTTGGAGACCCAGTACTTC. Translating it yields CASSVASSLETQYF.

This clone was detected only a few times. The chain combines TRBV6-6 with TRBJ1-3; D is ambiguous. The CDR3 runs 14 residues. With 0 bases removed from V and 4 bases from J, the gap between germline ends came to 7 bases. CDR1 and CDR2 from the germline V gene are MNHNY and SVGAGI (reference sequence). Written as DNA, the CDR3 is TGTGCCAGCAGTTACTCAGCAGTAGGAAACACCATATATTTT. It is translated as CASSYSAVGNTIYF.

This rearrangement joins TRBV27 to TRBJ2-7; TRBD1 agrees at 8 bases. Germline values: CDR1 MNHEY, CDR2 SMNVEV (reference sequence). The J segment lost 2 bases and the V segment lost 3 bases, leaving 6 bases of the junction unmatched. This CDR3 region has 15 residues. CDR3 coding DNA: TGTGCCAGCAGTTTCCCCGGGACAGGCACCTACGAGCAGTACTTC. Protein sequence: CASSFPGTGTYEQYF.

The chain joins TRBV2 to TRBJ1-1; TRBD1 agrees at 8 bases. J was trimmed by 1 base and V by 9 bases; bases with no gene match: 4. Germline lookup yields CDR1 SNHLY and CDR2 FYNNEI. The CDR3 runs to 13 residues. In DNA form, the CDR3 reads TGTGCCAGTCCGGGACAGGAGAACACTGAAGCTTTCTTT. Protein product: CASPGQENTEAFF.

The chain carries TRBV2 and TRBJ1-5, with a weak D call TRBD1 (6 bases). Germline values: CDR1 SNHLY, CDR2 FYNNEI. The CDR3 is 13 amino acids. Trimming took 7 bases from V and 7 from J, leaving 14 bases between them. The CDR3: CASNLQGWQPQHF. CDR3 nucleotide sequence: TGTGCCAGCAACCTTCAGGGGTGGCAGCCCCAGCATTTT.

The genes are TRBV2 and TRBJ1-1; no clear D. Germline lookup yields CDR1 SNHLY and CDR2 FYNNEI. Trimming cost V 0 bases and J 5 bases, with 13 bases left between them. The CDR3 consists of 15 residues. This chain's CDR3 is CASSEALRRVTEAFF. The DNA of the CDR3 is TGTGCCAGCAGTGAAGCGCTTCGAAGGGTTACTGAAGCTTTCTTT.

This clone is a singleton in its sample. An end of the junction differs from the germline gene, which may be a read error. The rearrangement joins TRBV7-7 to TRBJ2-5; 13 bases are shared with TRBD2. The CDR3 spans 16 residues. Germline V gives CDR1 SSHAT, CDR2 FNYEAQ (reference sequence). The CDR3 DNA follows: TGTGCTAGCAGCCCGGGACTAGCGGGGATTCAAGAGACCCAGTACTTC. Amino acid sequence: CASSPGLAGIQETQYF.

As concerns this clone: The same CDR3 is also encoded by other DNA sequences in this sample. This chain joins TRBV6-5 and TRBJ1-3, with D uncertain. Germline CDR1 is MNHEY and CDR2 is SVGAGI. This CDR3 has 14 amino acids. V lost 2 bases and J lost 1, with 6 bases in between. The CDR3 sequence: CASSYGSSGNTIYF. CDR3 nucleotides: TGTGCCAGCAGTTACGGAAGTTCTGGAAACACCATATATTTT.

V gene TRBV21-1 combines with J gene TRBJ2-7; the listed D gene, TRBD1, was not tested against the DNA. TRBV21-1 is a pseudogene locus. The CDR3 covers 16 residues. CDR3 DNA sequence: TGTGCCAGCAGCAAGGTATTCGTACGAGCTGACAACGAGCAGTACTTC. This sequence encodes CASSKVFVRADNEQYF.

This sequence joins TRBV18 and TRBJ2-7, with D perhaps TRBD1 (6 bases). Germline V gene lookup returns CDR1 KGHSH and CDR2 LQKENI. Trimming took off 4 bases at V and 0 bases at J, with 16 bases between the two ends. There are 16 residues in the CDR3. The CDR3 region is CASSLRDTVLSYEQYF. The CDR3 DNA reads as TGTGCCAGCTCACTACGGGACACGGTTCTCTCCTACGAGCAGTACTTC. Supplemented by reference TRBV18 and TRBJ2-7, the full variable domain reads NAGVMQNPRHLVRRRGQEARLRCSPMKGHSHVYWYRQLPEEGLKFMVYLQKENIIDESGMPKERFSAEFPKEGPSILRIQQVVRGDSAAYFCASSLRDTVLSYEQYFGPGTRLTVT.

This clone occurred once. J is TRBJ1-2 and V is TRBV18, with D possibly TRBD1 on 5 matching bases. This CDR3 contains 13 residues. CDR1 KGHSH and CDR2 LQKENI come from the germline V gene. Trimming stripped 3 bases from V and 6 bases from J, with 11 bases between. The DNA of the CDR3 is TGTGCCAGCTCACCGAGACAGATCCATGGCTACACCTTC. This codes for CASSPRQIHGYTF.

This chain links TRBV6-1 with TRBJ1-6; D ambiguous. CDR1 is MNHNS, CDR2 SASEGT, per germline. The ends were cut back, 4 bases at V and 4 bases at J, with 14 bases in the middle. This CDR3 has 16 residues. The CDR3 loop is CASSGSGNIYNSPLHF. CDR3 in DNA: TGTGCCAGCAGTGGCTCTGGGAACATTTATAATTCACCCCTCCACTTT.

This clone occurred once. This rearrangement joins TRBV9 to TRBJ2-7; D ambiguous. Germline V gives CDR1 SGDLS, CDR2 YYNGEE. CDR3 size: 15 residues. V was clipped by 0 bases and J by 0 bases, with 10 bases between them. CDR3 protein: CASSVDAQSSYEQYF. As DNA, the CDR3 is TGTGCCAGCAGCGTAGATGCCCAGTCCTCCTACGAGCAGTACTTC.

This clone was recorded once. V usage is TRBV3-1 (or the pseudogene TRBV3-2) and J usage is TRBJ2-7; D perhaps matches TRBD2 (5 bases). Trimming left V 2 bases short and J 4 bases short, with 15 bases between. Germline-derived CDR1 and CDR2 are LGHDT and YNNKEL (reference sequence). The CDR3 runs to 15 residues. The CDR3 DNA reads TGTGCCAGCAGCCAATTCAGCAGACCGGGGTACGAGCAGTACTTC. This translates into CASSQFSRPGYEQYF.